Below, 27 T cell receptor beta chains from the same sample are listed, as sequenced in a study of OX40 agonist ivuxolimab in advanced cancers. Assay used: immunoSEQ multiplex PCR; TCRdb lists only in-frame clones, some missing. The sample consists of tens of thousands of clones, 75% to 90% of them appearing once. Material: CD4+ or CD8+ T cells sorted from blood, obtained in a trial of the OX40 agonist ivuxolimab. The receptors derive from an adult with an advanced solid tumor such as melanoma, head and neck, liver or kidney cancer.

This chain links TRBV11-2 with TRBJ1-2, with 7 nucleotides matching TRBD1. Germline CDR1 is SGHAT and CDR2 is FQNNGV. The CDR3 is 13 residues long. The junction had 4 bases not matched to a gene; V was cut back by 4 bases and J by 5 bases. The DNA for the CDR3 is TGTGCCAGCAGCTCCCGGGACAGATATGGCTACACCTTC. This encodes CASSSRDRYGYTF.

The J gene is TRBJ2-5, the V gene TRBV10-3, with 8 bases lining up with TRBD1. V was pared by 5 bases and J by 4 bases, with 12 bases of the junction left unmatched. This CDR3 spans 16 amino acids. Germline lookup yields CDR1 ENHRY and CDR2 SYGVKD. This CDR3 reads CAISPDRGIASETQYF. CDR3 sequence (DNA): TGTGCCATCAGTCCCGACAGGGGAATCGCCTCAGAGACCCAGTACTTC.

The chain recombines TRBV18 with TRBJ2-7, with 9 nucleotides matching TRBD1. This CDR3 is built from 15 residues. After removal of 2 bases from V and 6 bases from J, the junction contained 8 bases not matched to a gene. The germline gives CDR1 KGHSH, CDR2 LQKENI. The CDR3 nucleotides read TGTGCCAGCTCACCATCTACAGGGGGCTCAGCCGAGCAGTACTTC. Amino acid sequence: CASSPSTGGSAEQYF.

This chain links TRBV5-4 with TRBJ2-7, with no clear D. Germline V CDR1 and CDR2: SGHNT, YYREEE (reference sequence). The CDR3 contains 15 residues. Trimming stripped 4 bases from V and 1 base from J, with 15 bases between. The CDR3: CASSPGRRSSYEQYF. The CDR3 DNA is TGTGCCAGCAGCCCCGGTCGGCGTAGTTCCTACGAGCAGTACTTC.

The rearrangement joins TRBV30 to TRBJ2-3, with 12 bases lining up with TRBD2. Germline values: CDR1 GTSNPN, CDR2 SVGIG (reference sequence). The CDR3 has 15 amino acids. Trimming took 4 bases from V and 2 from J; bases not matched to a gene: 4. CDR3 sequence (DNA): TGTGCCTGGATTGCTAGCGGGGGGGCCACAGATACGCAGTATTTT. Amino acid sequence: CAWIASGGATDTQYF.

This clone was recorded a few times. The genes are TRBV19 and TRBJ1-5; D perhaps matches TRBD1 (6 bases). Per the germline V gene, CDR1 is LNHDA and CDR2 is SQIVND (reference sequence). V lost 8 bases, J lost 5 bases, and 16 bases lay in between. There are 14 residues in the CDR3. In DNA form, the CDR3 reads TGTGCCAGTGGCACCCAGGGGAGGGATCAGCCCCAGCATTTT. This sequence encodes CASGTQGRDQPQHF. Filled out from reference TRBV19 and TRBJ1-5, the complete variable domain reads DGGITQSPKYLFRKEGQNVTLSCEQNLNHDAMYWYRQDPGQGLRLIYYSQIVNDFQKGDIAEGYSVSREKKESFPLTVTSAQKNPTAFYLCASGTQGRDQPQHFGDGTRLSIL.

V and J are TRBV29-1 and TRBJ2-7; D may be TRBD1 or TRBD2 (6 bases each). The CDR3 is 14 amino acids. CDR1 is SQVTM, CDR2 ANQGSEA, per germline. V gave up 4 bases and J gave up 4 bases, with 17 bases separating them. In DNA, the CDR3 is TGCAGCGTTGTTGGCGGGACATCCCTTTACGAGCAGTACTTC. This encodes CSVVGGTSLYEQYF.

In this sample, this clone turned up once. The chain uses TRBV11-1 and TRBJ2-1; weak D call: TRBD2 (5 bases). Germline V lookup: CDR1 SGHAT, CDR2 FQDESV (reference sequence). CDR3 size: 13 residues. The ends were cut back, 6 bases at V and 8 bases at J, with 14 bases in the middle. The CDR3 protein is CASRKPGLHEQFF. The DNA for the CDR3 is TGTGCCAGCAGAAAACCTGGACTCCATGAGCAGTTCTTC.

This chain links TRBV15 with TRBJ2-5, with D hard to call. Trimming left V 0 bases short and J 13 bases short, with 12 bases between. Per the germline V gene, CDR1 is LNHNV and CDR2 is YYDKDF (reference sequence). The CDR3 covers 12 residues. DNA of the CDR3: TGTGCCACCAGCAGAGAGAAGGGCCGGCCGTACTTC. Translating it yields CATSREKGRPYF.

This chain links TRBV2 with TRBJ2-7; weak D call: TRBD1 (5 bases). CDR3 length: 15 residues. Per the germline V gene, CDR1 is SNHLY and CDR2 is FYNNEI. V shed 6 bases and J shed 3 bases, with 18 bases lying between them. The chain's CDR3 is CASSRVGVPDYEQYF. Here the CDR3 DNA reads TGTGCCAGCAGCAGGGTTGGTGTGCCTGACTACGAGCAGTACTTC.

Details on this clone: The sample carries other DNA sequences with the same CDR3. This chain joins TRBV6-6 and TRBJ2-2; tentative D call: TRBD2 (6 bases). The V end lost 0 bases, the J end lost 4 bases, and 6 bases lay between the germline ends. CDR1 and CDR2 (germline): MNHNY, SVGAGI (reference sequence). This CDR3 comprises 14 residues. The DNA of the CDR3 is TGTGCCAGCAGTTACTCCGGGGGCACCGGGGAGCTGTTTTTT. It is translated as CASSYSGGTGELFF.

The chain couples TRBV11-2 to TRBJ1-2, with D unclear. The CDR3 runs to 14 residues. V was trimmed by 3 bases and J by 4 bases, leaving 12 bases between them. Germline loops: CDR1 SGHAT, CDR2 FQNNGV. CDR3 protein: CASSFGPLIYGYTF. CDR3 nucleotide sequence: TGTGCCAGCAGCTTCGGGCCGCTAATCTATGGCTACACCTTC.

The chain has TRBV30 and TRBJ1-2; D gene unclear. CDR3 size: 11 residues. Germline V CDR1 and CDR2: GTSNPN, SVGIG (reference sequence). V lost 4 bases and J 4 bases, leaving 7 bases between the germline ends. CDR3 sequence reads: CAWTRGYGYTF. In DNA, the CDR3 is TGTGCCTGGACCCGTGGCTATGGCTACACCTTC.

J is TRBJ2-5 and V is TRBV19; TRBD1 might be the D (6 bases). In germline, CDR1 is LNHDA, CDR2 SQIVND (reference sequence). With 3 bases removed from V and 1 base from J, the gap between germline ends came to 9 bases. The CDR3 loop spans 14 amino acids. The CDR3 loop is CASSIPGAQETQYF. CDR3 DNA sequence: TGTGCCAGTAGTATCCCAGGGGCCCAAGAGACCCAGTACTTC.

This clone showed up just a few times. The CDR3 DNA follows: TGTGCCAGCAGTACGCGACAGGGTGGCGGCTACACCTTC. Its translation: CASSTRQGGGYTF. This chain uses TRBV6-5 with TRBJ1-2, with TRBD1 matching over 7 bases. Trimming cost V 5 bases and J 8 bases; bases outside gene matches: 8. This CDR3 spans 13 amino acids. In germline, CDR1 is MNHEY, CDR2 SVGAGI.

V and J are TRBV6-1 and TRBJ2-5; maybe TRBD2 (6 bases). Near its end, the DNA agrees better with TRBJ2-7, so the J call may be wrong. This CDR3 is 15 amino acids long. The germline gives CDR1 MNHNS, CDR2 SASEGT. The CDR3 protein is CASSGRTGVTDEQYF. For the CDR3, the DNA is TGTGCCAGCAGTGGAAGAACGGGGGTAACCGACGAGCAGTACTTC.

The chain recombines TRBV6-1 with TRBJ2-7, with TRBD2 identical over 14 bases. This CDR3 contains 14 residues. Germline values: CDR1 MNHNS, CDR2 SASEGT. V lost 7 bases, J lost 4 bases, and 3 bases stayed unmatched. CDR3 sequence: CASTGLAGGYEQYF. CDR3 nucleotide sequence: TGTGCCAGCACTGGACTAGCGGGGGGTTACGAGCAGTACTTC.

The CDR3 reads CASSLRDSHTGELFF. Here the CDR3 DNA reads TGTGCCAGCAGCCTCCGGGACAGCCACACCGGGGAGCTGTTTTTT. The rearrangement joins TRBV7-8 to TRBJ2-2; 7 bases are shared with TRBD1. The junction had 6 bases not matched to a gene; V was cut back by 5 bases and J by 3 bases. Germline loops: CDR1 SGHVS, CDR2 FQNEAQ. This CDR3 is built from 15 residues.

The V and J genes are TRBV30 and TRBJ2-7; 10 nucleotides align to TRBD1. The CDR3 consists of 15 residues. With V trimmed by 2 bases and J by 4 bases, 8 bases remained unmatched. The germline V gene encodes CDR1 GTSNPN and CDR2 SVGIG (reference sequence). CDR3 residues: CAWSSRQGARYEQYF. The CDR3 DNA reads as TGTGCCTGGAGTTCCCGACAGGGGGCGCGATACGAGCAGTACTTC.

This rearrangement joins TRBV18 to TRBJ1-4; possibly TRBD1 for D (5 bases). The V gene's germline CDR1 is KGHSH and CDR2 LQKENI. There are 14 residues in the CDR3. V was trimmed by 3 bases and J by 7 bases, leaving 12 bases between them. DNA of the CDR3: TGTGCCAGCTCACCGGGGCAGGGTGTTGAAAAACTGTTTTTT. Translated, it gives CASSPGQGVEKLFF.

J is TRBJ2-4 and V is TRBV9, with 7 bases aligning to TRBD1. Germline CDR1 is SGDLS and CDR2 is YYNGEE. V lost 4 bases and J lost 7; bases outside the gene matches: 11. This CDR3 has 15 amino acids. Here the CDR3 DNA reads TGTGCCAGCAGCAAACGACAGGGAGATGGGAACATTCAGTACTTC. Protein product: CASSKRQGDGNIQYF.

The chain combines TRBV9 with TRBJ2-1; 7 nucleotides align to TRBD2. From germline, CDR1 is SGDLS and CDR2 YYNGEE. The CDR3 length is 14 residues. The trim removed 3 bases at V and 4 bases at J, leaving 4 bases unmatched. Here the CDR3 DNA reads TGTGCCAGCAGCGGACTAGCCGGGTACAATGAGCAGTTCTTC. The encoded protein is CASSGLAGYNEQFF. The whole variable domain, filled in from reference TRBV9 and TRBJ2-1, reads DSGVTQTPKHLITATGQRVTLRCSPRSGDLSVYWYQQSLDQGLQFLIQYYNGEERAKGNILERFSAQQFPDLHSELNLSSLELGDSALYFCASSGLAGYNEQFFGPGTRLTVL.

CDR3 residues: CASSAGGRTEAFF. CDR3 coding DNA: TGTGCCAGCAGCGCAGGGGGCCGGACTGAAGCTTTCTTT. The chain employs TRBV5-4 and TRBJ1-1; 8 bases agree with TRBD1. The CDR3 is made up of 13 amino acids. V trimming: 4 bases; J trimming: 5 bases; junction bases outside the gene matches: 4. The germline CDR1 and CDR2 sequences are SGHNT and YYREEE (reference sequence).

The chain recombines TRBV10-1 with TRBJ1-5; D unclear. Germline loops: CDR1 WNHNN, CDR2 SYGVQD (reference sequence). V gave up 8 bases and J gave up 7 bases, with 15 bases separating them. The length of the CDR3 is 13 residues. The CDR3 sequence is CASSAATGQPQHF. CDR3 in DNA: TGCGCCAGCTCTGCCGCCACGGGGCAGCCCCAGCATTTT.

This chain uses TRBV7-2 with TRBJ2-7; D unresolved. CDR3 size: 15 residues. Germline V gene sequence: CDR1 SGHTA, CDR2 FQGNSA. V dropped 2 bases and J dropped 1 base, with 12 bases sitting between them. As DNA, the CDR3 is TGTGCCAGCAGCTTACTAGTAGGCTCGTCCTACGAGCAGTACTTC. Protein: CASSLLVGSSYEQYF.

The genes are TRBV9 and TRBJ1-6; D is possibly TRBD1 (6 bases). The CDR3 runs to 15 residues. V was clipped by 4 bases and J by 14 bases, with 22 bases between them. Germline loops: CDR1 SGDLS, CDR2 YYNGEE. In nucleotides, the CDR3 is TGTGCCAGCAGCCCTAACTTGGGGGCACACGCTTCCCTCCACTTT. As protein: CASSPNLGAHASLHF.

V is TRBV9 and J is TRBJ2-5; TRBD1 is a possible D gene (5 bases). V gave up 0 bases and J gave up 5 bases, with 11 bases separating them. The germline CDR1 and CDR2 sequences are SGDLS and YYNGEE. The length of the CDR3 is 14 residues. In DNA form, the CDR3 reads TGTGCCAGCAGCGTAGCAGTAGGGGTGGAGACCCAGTACTTC. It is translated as CASSVAVGVETQYF.